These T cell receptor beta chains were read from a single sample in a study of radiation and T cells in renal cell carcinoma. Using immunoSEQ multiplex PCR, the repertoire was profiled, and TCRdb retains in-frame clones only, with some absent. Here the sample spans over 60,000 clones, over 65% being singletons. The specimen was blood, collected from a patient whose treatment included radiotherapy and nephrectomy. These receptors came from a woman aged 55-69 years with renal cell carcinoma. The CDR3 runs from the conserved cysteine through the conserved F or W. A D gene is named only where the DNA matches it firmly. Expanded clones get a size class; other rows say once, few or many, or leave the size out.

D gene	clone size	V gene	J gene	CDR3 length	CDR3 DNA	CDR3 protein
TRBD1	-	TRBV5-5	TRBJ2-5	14	TGTGCCAGCAGCTCGGGACAGTCGGCCGAGACCCAGTACTTC	CASSSGQSAETQYF
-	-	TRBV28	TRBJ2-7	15	TGTGCCAGCCGCGGGTCCCTCACATCGGGCTACGAGCAGTACTTC	CASRGSLTSGYEQYF
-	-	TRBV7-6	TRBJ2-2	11	TGTGCCAGCAGCTTGAGCCGGGAGCTGTTTTTT	CASSLSRELFF
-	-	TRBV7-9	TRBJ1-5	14	TGTGCCAGCAGCTTTGAGGCAGGGAATCAGCCCCAGCATTTT	CASSFEAGNQPQHF
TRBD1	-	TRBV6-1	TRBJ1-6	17	TGTGCCAGCAGTGAAGCCCTACAGGGGGCTGAGAATTCACCCCTCCACTTT	CASSEALQGAENSPLHF
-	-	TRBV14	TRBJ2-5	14	TGTGCCAGCAGCCAAGCTTCCGGGGTAGAGACCCAGTACTTC	CASSQASGVETQYF
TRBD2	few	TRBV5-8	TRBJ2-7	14	TGTGCCAGCAGCTGGGGGGGACGGAACTACGAGCAGTACTTC	CASSWGGRNYEQYF
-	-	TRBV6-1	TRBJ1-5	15	TGTGCCAGCAGTGAAAATCTGTCACGCAATCAGCCCCAGCATTTT	CASSENLSRNQPQHF
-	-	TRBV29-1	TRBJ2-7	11	TGCAGCGTCCTAGTTTCCTACGAGCAGTACTTC	CSVLVSYEQYF
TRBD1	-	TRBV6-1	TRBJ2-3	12	TGTGCCAGCAGTGAGGACAGGGCTACGCAGTATTTT	CASSEDRATQYF
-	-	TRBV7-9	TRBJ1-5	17	TGTGCCAGCAGCTTAGTGGTTGGGTCGCTTGCCAATCAGCCCCAGCATTTT	CASSLVVGSLANQPQHF
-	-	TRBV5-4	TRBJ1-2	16	TGTGCCAGCAGCTTGGCAACAGGGAAGCTTAACTATGGCTACACCTTC	CASSLATGKLNYGYTF
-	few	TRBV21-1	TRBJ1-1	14	TGTGCCAGCAGCCTTCGGACAGCTAACACTGAAGCTTTCTTT	CASSLRTANTEAFF
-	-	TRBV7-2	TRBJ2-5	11	TGTGCCAGCAGCTTAAAAGAGACCCAGTACTTC	CASSLKETQYF
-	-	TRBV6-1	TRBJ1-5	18	TGTGCCAGCAGTGAACCCTCTCGAGCGGCCAGGGGCGAGGAACCCCAGCATTTT	CASSEPSRAARGEEPQHF
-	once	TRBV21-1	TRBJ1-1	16	TGTGCCAGCAGCAAAGGGGCCAAACCCGAGGCCACTGAAGCTTTCTTT	CASSKGAKPEATEAFF
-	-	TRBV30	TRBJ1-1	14	TGTGCCTGGACCGGGTTGGGGACTGTTACTGAAGCTTTCTTT	CAWTGLGTVTEAFF
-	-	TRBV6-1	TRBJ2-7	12	TGTGCCAGCAGTCCCTACGGGAGCGAGCAGTACTTC	CASSPYGSEQYF
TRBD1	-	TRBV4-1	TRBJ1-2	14	TGCGCCAGCACCTCGGGACAGGGGGCATGGGGCTACACCTTC	CASTSGQGAWGYTF
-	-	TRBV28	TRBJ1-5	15	TGTGCCAGCAGTTTGGGGGGACTTCCCCATCAGCCCCAGCATTTT	CASSLGGLPHQPQHF
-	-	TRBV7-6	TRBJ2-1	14	TGTGCCAGCAGCTTGAGGAAGGGATACAATGAGCAGTTCTTC	CASSLRKGYNEQFF
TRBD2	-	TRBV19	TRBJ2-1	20	TGTGCCAGTAGTATAGATGGGCCGGGACTAGCGGGGAAGTCCTACAATGAGCAGTTCTTC	CASSIDGPGLAGKSYNEQFF
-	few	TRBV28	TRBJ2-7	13	TGTGCCAGCAGTTTGGCAGGGCGATACGAGCAGTACTTC	CASSLAGRYEQYF
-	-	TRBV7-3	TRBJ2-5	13	TGTGCCAGCAGCTTAACGTTCGACGAGACCCAGTACTTC	CASSLTFDETQYF
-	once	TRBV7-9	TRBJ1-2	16	TGTGCCAGCAGCTTAAGGGTGGCAGAACCAAATGGGGGCTACACCTTC	CASSLRVAEPNGGYTF
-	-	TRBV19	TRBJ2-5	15	TGTGCCAGTAGTGCCGAAGGGGCAGGGAGAGAGACCCAGTACTTC	CASSAEGAGRETQYF
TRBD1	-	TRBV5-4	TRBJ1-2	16	TGTGCCAGCAGCGAAGGGACAGGGTCTTCAGACTATGGCTACACCTTC	CASSEGTGSSDYGYTF
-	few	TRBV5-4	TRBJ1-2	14	TGTGCCAGCAGCTTGGGTTCGTCGGTCTATGGCTACACCTTC	CASSLGSSVYGYTF
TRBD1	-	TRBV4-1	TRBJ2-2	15	TGCGCCAGCAGCCCGACAGGGACGAACACCGGGGAGCTGTTTTTT	CASSPTGTNTGELFF